This TCR beta chain is from a study of shared clonotypes between healthy human individuals. A word on this clone: Its antigen remains unknown.

General study findings and limits: Richness estimates generally favored naive over memory subsets.

Measured with immunoSEQ multiplex PCR; TCRdb has only the in-frame clones, and not every one. The data show 2 million to 2.5 million clones, approximately 93% seen once. This CDR3 has 13 residues. Germline-derived CDR1 and CDR2 are SNHLY and FYNNEI. V was shortened by 4 bases and J by 7 bases, with 14 bases between the two germline ends. Material for sequencing was naive CD4+ T cells from PBMCs. Subset in this sample: CD45RA+ positively selected. This TCR was recovered from a man between 18 and 29 years old in good health. Some clones in this sample may be carry-over from other donors' samples. The genes are TRBV2 and TRBJ2-7; D remains unclear. As DNA, the CDR3 is TGTGCCAGCAGTGTCTCCCATCCCCTGGAGCAGTACTTC. This encodes CASSVSHPLEQYF.